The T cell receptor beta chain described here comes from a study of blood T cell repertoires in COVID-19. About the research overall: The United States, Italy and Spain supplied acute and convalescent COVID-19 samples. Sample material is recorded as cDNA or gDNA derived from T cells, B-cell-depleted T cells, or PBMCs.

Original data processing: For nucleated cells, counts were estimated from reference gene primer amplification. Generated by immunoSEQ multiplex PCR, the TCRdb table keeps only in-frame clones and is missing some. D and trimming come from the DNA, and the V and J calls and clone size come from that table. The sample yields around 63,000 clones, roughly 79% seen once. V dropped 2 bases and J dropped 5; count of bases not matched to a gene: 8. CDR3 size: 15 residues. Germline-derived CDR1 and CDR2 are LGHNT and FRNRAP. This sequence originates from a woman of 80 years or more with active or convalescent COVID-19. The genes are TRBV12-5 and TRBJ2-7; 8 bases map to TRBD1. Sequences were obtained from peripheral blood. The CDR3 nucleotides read TGTGCTAGTGGTTTGCAAGGACAGGGATGGGACGAGCAGTACTTC. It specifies CASGLQGQGWDEQYF.